The present T cell receptor beta chain was sequenced within a study of cytomegalovirus exposure and HLA in healthy donors. The table came from immunoSEQ multiplex PCR; TCRdb's copy has only in-frame clones and leaves some out. The sample shows 75,000 to 90,000 clones, about 95% of them seen only once. The CDR3 covers 14 residues. The germline V and J ends were trimmed by 11 bases and 0 bases, with 14 bases remaining between them. The germline gives CDR1 ENHRY, CDR2 SYGVKD. The sample consisted of PBMCs. This sequence joins TRBV10-3 and TRBJ2-1; a possible D gene is TRBD2 (5 bases). This sequence was found in a woman under 30 in good health and CMV-seronegative. The CDR3 loop reads CAAGVAGSYNEQFF. In DNA, the CDR3 is TGTGCCGCGGGCGTGGCAGGCTCCTACAATGAGCAGTTCTTC.